This T cell receptor (beta chain) derives from a study of graft-versus-host responses after intestinal transplantation. Study context: Recipients uniformly received anti-thymocyte globulin induction, followed by tacrolimus and steroids for approximately 3 years. Findings and limits, study-wide: Investigators detected GvH clones in recipient marrow, with some emerging earlier in ileum or blood.

From germline, CDR1 is SGHKS and CDR2 YYEKEE (reference sequence). The V and J ends lost 2 bases and 8 bases respectively, with 10 bases between them. The CDR3 is 13 amino acids. The method was immunoSEQ multiplex PCR; TCRdb's version includes in-frame clones alone and lacks a portion of them. The repertoire has around 15,000 clones, roughly 88% of them found once; the top ten carry approximately 5.6%. A note on this clone: Its cognate antigen is unknown.

The source material was PBMCs, sampled around 110 days after intestinal transplant. The chain recombines TRBV5-5 with TRBJ1-4, with D maybe TRBD1 (5 bases). The receptor comes from a human patient who received an intestinal transplant, so some T cells may come from the graft donor. The CDR3 nucleotides read TGTGCCAGCAGCTTAGCAGGGAGGGAAAAACTGTTTTTT. Translating it yields CASSLAGREKLFF.